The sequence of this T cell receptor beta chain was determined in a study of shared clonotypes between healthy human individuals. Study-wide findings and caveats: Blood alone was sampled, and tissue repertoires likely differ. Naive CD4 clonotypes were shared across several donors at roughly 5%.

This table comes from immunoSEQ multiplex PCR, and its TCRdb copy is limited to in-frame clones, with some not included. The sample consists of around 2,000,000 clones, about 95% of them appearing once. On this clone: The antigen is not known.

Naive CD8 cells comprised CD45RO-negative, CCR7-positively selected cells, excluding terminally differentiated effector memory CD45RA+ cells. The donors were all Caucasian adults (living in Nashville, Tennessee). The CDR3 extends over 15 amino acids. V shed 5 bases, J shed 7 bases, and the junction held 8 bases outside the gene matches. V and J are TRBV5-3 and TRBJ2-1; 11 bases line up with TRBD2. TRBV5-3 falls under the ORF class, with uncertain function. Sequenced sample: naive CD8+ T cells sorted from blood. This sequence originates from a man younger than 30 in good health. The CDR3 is CARRTRLAGRNEQFF. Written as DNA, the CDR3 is TGTGCCAGAAGGACGAGACTAGCGGGACGTAATGAGCAGTTCTTC.